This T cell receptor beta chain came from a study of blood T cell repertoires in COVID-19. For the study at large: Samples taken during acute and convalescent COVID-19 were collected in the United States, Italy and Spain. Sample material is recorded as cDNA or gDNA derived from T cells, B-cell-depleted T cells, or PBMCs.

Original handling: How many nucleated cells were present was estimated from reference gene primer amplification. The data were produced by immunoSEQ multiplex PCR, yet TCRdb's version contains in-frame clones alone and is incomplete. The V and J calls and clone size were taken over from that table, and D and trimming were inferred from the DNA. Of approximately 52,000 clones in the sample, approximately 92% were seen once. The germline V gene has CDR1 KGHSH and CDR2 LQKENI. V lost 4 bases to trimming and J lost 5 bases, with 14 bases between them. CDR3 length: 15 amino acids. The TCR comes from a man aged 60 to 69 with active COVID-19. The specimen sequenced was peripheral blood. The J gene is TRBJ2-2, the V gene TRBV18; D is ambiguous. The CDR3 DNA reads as TGTGCCAGCTCACTCACGATTACGGAGACCGGGGAGCTGTTTTTT. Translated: CASSLTITETGELFF.